This T cell receptor beta chain was sequenced in a study of T cell responses to AZD1222 COVID-19 vaccine. Measured with immunoSEQ multiplex PCR; TCRdb has only the in-frame clones, and not every one. The sample contains around 200,000 clones, approximately 90% of which appear only once. The CDR3 consists of 15 residues. Deletions cut 4 bases from V and 2 bases from J, with 13 bases between. CDR1 and CDR2 (germline): SGDLS, YYNGEE. In the case of this clone: Its target is unknown.

Study-level results: The reported proportion of spike-specific TCRs targeting unmutated variant regions was nearly half.

The sequence was obtained from an adult in good health. V gene TRBV9 combines with J gene TRBJ2-1, with a possible D match to TRBD1 (6 bases). This sample comprised peripheral blood, obtained on day 0 of AZD1222 vaccination. As DNA, the CDR3 is TGTGCCAGCAGCACCGACGGGACACCCTACAATGAGCAGTTCTTC. It yields the protein CASSTDGTPYNEQFF.